The 2 T cell receptor beta chains given below trace back to one sample, sequenced in a study of identical twins. TCRdb independently ran MiXCR on the 5' RACE reads; one entry per CDR3 protein. The sample has hundreds of thousands of distinct CDR3 sequences; over 8.5% are singletons. Another study also made use of these data, one on yellow fever vaccine responses in identical twins.

The sequenced sample consisted of PBMCs. Source of these receptors: a woman between 18 and 30 years old in good health.

The chain combines TRBV3-1 with TRBJ2-5, with 8 bases matching TRBD2. The germline V gene encodes CDR1 LGHDT and CDR2 YNNKEL (reference sequence). With V trimmed by 1 base and J by 2 bases, 15 bases remained unmatched. This CDR3 contains 19 residues. In nucleotides, the CDR3 is TGTGCCAGCAGCCAAGCCCCCCTTCCTCGGGGGGGAATACAAGAGACCCAGTACTTC. It yields the protein CASSQAPLPRGGIQETQYF.

This sequence joins TRBV7-8 and TRBJ2-2, with TRBD2 identical over 8 bases. V lost 8 bases, J lost 5 bases, and 10 bases stayed unmatched. CDR1 and CDR2 (germline): SGHVS, FQNEAQ. The CDR3 runs 15 residues. The CDR3 bases are TGTGCCAGCTCCGGGTTCGGCGGGGGGACCGGGGAGCTGTTTTTT. Its protein is CASSGFGGGTGELFF. Full variable domain (remainder filled in from reference TRBV7-8 and TRBJ2-2): GAGVSQSPRYKVAKRGQDVALRCDPISGHVSLFWYQQALGQGPEFLTYFQNEAQLDKSGLPSDRFFAERPEGSVSTLKIQRTQQEDSAVYLCASSGFGGGTGELFFGEGSRLTVL.